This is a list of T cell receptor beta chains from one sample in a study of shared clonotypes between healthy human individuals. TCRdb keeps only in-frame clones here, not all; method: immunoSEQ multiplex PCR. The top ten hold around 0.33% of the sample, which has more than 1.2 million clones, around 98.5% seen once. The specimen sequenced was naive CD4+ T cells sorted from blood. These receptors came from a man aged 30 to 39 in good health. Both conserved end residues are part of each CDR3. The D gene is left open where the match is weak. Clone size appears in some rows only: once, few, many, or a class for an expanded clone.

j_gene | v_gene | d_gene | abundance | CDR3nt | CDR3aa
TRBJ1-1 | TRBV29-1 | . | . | TGCAGCGTTGCCGGACGGACGAACACTGAAGCTTTCTTT | CSVAGRTNTEAFF
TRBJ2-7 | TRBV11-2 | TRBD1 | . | TGTGCCAGCAGAAGACCCGGGACAGGTGTCTACGAGCAGTACTTC | CASRRPGTGVYEQYF
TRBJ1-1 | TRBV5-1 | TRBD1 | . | TGCGCCAGCAGCCAATCACAGGGGGGATTAAACACTGAAGCTTTCTTT | CASSQSQGGLNTEAFF
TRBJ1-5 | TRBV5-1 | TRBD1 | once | TGCGCCAGCAGCACGCAGACAGGGTTTACTAATCAGCCCCAGCATTTT | CASSTQTGFTNQPQHF
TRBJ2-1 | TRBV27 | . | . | TGTGCCAGCAGTCCCCTCTCGGGAAGCTCCTACAATGAGCAGTTCTTC | CASSPLSGSSYNEQFF
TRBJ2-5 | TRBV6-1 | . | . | TGTGCCAGCAGCGTGGGACATACGAACCAAGAGACCCAGTACTTC | CASSVGHTNQETQYF
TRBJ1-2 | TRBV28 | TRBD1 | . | TGTGCCAGCAGTTTAAGGACAGGGGGCCTCCTCTATGGCTACACCTTC | CASSLRTGGLLYGYTF
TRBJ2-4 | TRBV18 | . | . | TGTGCCAGCTCACCAAGTGTGGGTGACATTCAGTACTTC | CASSPSVGDIQYF
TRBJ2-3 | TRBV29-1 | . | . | TGCAGCGCCAGACTAGAAACTAGCACAGATACGCAGTATTTT | CSARLETSTDTQYF
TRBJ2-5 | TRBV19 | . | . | TGTGCCAGTAGTATAGCCGAGAGGGAGACCCAGTACTTC | CASSIAERETQYF
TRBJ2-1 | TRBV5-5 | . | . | TGTGCCAGCAGCTTGTGGGAGGCCCCAGACAATGAGCAGTTCTTC | CASSLWEAPDNEQFF
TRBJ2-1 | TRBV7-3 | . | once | TGTGCCAGCAGCTTAGGCGGTGAGCAGTTCTTC | CASSLGGEQFF
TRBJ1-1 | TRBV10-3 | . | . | TGTGCCACTAGACCAGCGGGAGACACTGAAGCTTTCTTT | CATRPAGDTEAFF
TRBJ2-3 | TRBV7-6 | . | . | TGTGCCAGCAGTTTTAACCCCGGGACTTCATTGTATTTT | CASSFNPGTSLYF
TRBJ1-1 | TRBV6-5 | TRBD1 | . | TGTGCCAGCAGCCCGACAGGGTCGGGTCACACTGAAGCTTTCTTT | CASSPTGSGHTEAFF
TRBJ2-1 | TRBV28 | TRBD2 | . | TGTGCCAGCAGTTTAGCGGGAGGTTCCTACAATGAGCAGTTCTTC | CASSLAGGSYNEQFF
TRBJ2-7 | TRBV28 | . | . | TGTGCCAGCAGGGGGAGCTCCTACGAGCAGTACTTC | CASRGSSYEQYF
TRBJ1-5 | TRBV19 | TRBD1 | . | TGTGCCACGAAGGGACAGGGGAATCAGCCCCAGCATTTT | CATKGQGNQPQHF
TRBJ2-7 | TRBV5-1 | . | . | TGCGCCAGCAGCTTGGAGGTACAGGGTATATCCTACGAGCAGTACTTC | CASSLEVQGISYEQYF
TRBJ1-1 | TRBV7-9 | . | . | TGTGCCAGCAGCTTAGAAGGGGTACCGATGAACACTGAAGCTTTCTTT | CASSLEGVPMNTEAFF
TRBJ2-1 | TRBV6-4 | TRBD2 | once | TGTGCCAGCATTACCGGGCTAGCGGGAGTTAAGCTTAACTACAATGAGCAGTTCTTC | CASITGLAGVKLNYNEQFF
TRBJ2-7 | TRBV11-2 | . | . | TGTGCCAGCAGCTTAGCAGGAGCCGCTTCCTACGAGCAGTACTTC | CASSLAGAASYEQYF
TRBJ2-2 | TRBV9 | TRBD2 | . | TGTGCCAGCAGCTCCAGACTAGCGGGAGCGCCCGGGGAGCTGTTTTTT | CASSSRLAGAPGELFF
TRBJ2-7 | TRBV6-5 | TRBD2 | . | TGTGCCAGCAGGCGATTAGGGACTAGCAACGAGCAGTACTTC | CASRRLGTSNEQYF
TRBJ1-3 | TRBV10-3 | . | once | TGTGCCATCAGTGAGTCGAGCAGGGGACCGGTCTCTGGAAACACCATATATTTT | CAISESSRGPVSGNTIYF
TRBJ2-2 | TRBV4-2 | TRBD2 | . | TGTGCCAGCAGCCAGAATAGCGGGACCAACACCGGGGAGCTGTTTTTT | CASSQNSGTNTGELFF
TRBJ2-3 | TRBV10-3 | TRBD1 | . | TGTGCCACAGGGGGTCCCTGGGGCACAGATACGCAGTATTTT | CATGGPWGTDTQYF
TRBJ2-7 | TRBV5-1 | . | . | TGCGCCAGCGCCGAATCACGATCCACCTACGAGCAGTACTTC | CASAESRSTYEQYF
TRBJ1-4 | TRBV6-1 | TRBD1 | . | TGTGCCAGCAGCTGGGACAGGTCTAATGAAAAACTGTTTTTT | CASSWDRSNEKLFF
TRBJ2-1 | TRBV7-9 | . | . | TGTGCCAGCAGCTCCGGGGTGCAGCCGTACAATGAGCAGTTCTTC | CASSSGVQPYNEQFF
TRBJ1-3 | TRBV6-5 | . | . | TGTGCCAGCAGTTATGGCCGATACTCTGGAAACACCATATATTTT | CASSYGRYSGNTIYF
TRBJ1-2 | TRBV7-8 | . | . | TGTGCCAGCAGCTTAGCGCGTCAGGGGTTGGCGGGTGGCTACACCTTC | CASSLARQGLAGGYTF
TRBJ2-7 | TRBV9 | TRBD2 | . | TGTGCCAGCAGCGGGAGGGGCGGTAGCGGGAGATACGAGCAGTACTTC | CASSGRGGSGRYEQYF
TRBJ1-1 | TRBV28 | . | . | TGTGCCAGCAGTTTATCTATAGGGGATCTGAACACTGAAGCTTTCTTT | CASSLSIGDLNTEAFF
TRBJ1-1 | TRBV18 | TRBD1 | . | TGTGCCAGCTCACGAAGGACAGGGGCGGATGAAGCTTTCTTT | CASSRRTGADEAFF
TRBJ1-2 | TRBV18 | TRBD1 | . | TGTGCCAGCTCACCACTGCAGGGGGCTGGGTATGGCTACACCTTC | CASSPLQGAGYGYTF
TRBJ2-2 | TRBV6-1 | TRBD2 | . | TGTGCCAGCCGACTAGCCGAGAACACCGGGGAGCTGTTTTTT | CASRLAENTGELFF
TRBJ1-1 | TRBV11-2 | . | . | TGTGCCAGCAGCCCCCCGGTCAATATCAACACTGAAGCTTTCTTT | CASSPPVNINTEAFF
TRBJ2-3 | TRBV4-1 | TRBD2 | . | TGCGCCAGCAGCCAGGGCCTCCGCGGGAGGGGGGATACGCAGTATTTT | CASSQGLRGRGDTQYF
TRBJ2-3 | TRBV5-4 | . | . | TGTGCCAGCAGCTTGGCCGCTGGGTCCGATACGCAGTATTTT | CASSLAAGSDTQYF
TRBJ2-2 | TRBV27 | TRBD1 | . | TGTGCCAGCAGTTTCGGAGCAGGGGGTTATTACGACGGGGAGCTGTTTTTT | CASSFGAGGYYDGELFF
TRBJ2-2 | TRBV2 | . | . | TGTGCCAGCAGACAGATCACCGGGGAGCTGTTTTTT | CASRQITGELFF
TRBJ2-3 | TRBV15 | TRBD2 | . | TGTGCCACCAGCAGAGAATTGAGGGGACTAGCGGGTACAGATACGCAGTATTTT | CATSRELRGLAGTDTQYF